These T cell receptor beta chains were read from a single sample in a study of somatic mutations in cytotoxic T cells in rheumatoid arthritis. Sequenced by immunoSEQ multiplex PCR; TCRdb stores in-frame clones only, minus some. Of about 25,000 clones listed, roughly 74% are singletons. The specimen sequenced was CD8+ T cells sorted from blood. All receptors derive from a woman between 18 and 29 years old in good health. Each CDR3 is given with its conserved first and last residue. The D gene is left open where the match is weak.

D gene | J gene | V gene | CDR3 protein
- | TRBJ2-1 | TRBV10-2 | CASSVLALYNEQFF
- | TRBJ1-4 | TRBV5-6 | CASSLGVEDGKLFF
- | TRBJ2-3 | TRBV6-1 | CASSVGFGADTQYF
TRBD1 | TRBJ1-5 | TRBV10-1 | CATPTPGQGQISNQPQHF
- | TRBJ2-1 | TRBV30 | CAWSGSGDEQFF
TRBD1 | TRBJ1-5 | TRBV19 | CASSMGAPGQDFYQPQHF
TRBD2 | TRBJ2-1 | TRBV30 | CAWSGPGTSVLSSYNEQFF
TRBD1 | TRBJ1-2 | TRBV6-6 | CASSYTGTGYGYTF
TRBD2 | TRBJ2-1 | TRBV9 | CASSVDWDYYNEQFF
- | TRBJ2-7 | TRBV28 | CASVAGHSYEQYF
- | TRBJ1-4 | TRBV6-1 | CASSPPVGGTGELFF
- | TRBJ1-2 | TRBV7-6 | CASSPGHLYGYTF
- | TRBJ2-7 | TRBV4-1 | CASSQEQGYEQYF
- | TRBJ2-5 | TRBV9 | CASSLEAGAGETQYF
TRBD1 | TRBJ2-3 | TRBV11-2 | CASSYVGTGSADTQYF
- | TRBJ2-1 | TRBV7-9 | CASSPYRANEQFF
- | TRBJ1-2 | TRBV28 | CASRASYYGYTF
TRBD2 | TRBJ2-3 | TRBV28 | CASSPLGTSVADTQYF
TRBD2 | TRBJ2-7 | TRBV5-4 | CASSQTQLAESSYEQYF
- | TRBJ2-7 | TRBV29-1 | CSVEGLGGENYEQYF
TRBD1 | TRBJ1-1 | TRBV30 | CAWSDRGQGTEAFF
- | TRBJ2-1 | TRBV6-1 | CASNWRLNNEQFF
- | TRBJ1-1 | TRBV7-9 | CASSLGGSMNTEAFF
TRBD1 | TRBJ1-1 | TRBV15 | CATSTNVGREGTGGTEAFF
- | TRBJ2-7 | TRBV27 | CASSYGIDYEQYF